The 28 T cell receptor beta chains below were found in one sample sequenced in a study of shared clonotypes between healthy human individuals (TCRdb year 2020). Receptor amplification or capture employed the immunoSEQ multiplex PCR assay. TCRdb took this table from immuneACCESS and kept in-frame rearrangements with V and J called. Such tables lack part of the clones; where checked against another copy, unresolved V genes explain under half of the gap, and the rest is unexplained. This sample lists 470,000 or so clones; 60% to 80% were detected once. The leading ten clones occupy about 11% of the sample. Sample: PBMCs. All receptors derive from a woman in her 40s in good health. Some clones in this sample may be carry-over from other donors' samples.

The chain carries TRBV9 and TRBJ2-5; D remains unclear. The germline CDR1 and CDR2 sequences are SGDLS and YYNGEE. The CDR3 length is 13 residues. With 4 bases removed from V and 5 bases from J, the gap between germline ends came to 12 bases. The CDR3 nucleotides are TGTGCCAGCAGCACACAGAACCGGGAGACCCAGTACTTC. This encodes CASSTQNRETQYF.

The V gene is TRBV28, the J gene TRBJ1-3, with TRBD1 identical over 7 bases. Germline V lookup: CDR1 MDHEN, CDR2 SYDVKM. The V and J ends lost 0 bases and 3 bases, in that order; junction bases with no gene match: 5. This CDR3 region has 16 residues. CDR3 bases: TGTGCCAGCAGTTTATGGGCAGGGGGATATGGAAACACCATATATTTT. Protein sequence: CASSLWAGGYGNTIYF. Full variable domain (missing parts from reference TRBV28 and TRBJ1-3): DVKVTQSSRYLVKRTGEKVFLECVQDMDHENMFWYRQDPGLGLRLIYFSYDVKMKEKGDIPEGYSVSREKKERFSLILESASTNQTSMYLCASSLWAGGYGNTIYFGEGSWLTVV.

This chain connects TRBV5-6 to TRBJ2-3, with D possibly being TRBD2 (6 bases). V was cut by 4 bases and J by 0 bases, with 18 bases left in between. This CDR3 is 17 amino acids long. CDR1 SGHDT and CDR2 YYEEEE come from the germline V gene. The CDR3, as DNA: TGTGCCAGCAGCGGTCTAGCGAGGAGATCTAGCACAGATACGCAGTATTTT. It is translated as CASSGLARRSSTDTQYF.

In regard to this clone: The likely explanation is a read error, given a far larger clone one base away. V gene TRBV6-1 combines with J gene TRBJ2-3; possible D gene TRBD1, 6 bases. The CDR3 has 15 amino acids. Germline lookup yields CDR1 MNHNS and CDR2 SASEGT. The CDR3 region is CTSSEGGVGADTQYF. Written as DNA, the CDR3 is TGTACCAGCAGTGAAGGGGGAGTGGGGGCAGATACGCAGTATTTT.

The CDR3 DNA reads as TGTGCCAGCAGCCTGCAGCGGGAGCGCTACAATGAGCAGTTCTTC. It codes for CASSLQRERYNEQFF. This chain connects TRBV4-2 to TRBJ2-1; 8 nucleotides match TRBD2. J gave up 3 bases and V 4 bases, and 5 bases lay outside the gene matches. CDR3 length: 15 residues. CDR1 and CDR2 from the germline V gene are LGHNA and YNFKEQ.

This clone was recorded once. The chain has TRBV25-1 and TRBJ1-6; a possible D gene is TRBD1 (5 bases). V lost 4 bases, J lost 9 bases, and 10 bases lay in between. This CDR3 is built from 13 residues. Germline loops: CDR1 MGHDK, CDR2 SYGVNS. The CDR3 loop is CASSVSRVSPLHF. CDR3 nucleotide sequence: TGTGCCAGCAGTGTTTCCAGGGTTTCACCCCTCCACTTT.

The chain is built from TRBV7-9 and TRBJ1-4; D gene uncertain. The CDR3 has 19 amino acids. Germline assignment: CDR1 SEHNR and CDR2 FQNEAQ (reference sequence). V gave up 0 bases and J gave up 6 bases, with 23 bases separating them. The CDR3 DNA reads as TGTGCCAGCAGCTTAGCATTCGGAGGATACGACACCATCGATGAAAAACTGTTTTTT. Residues: CASSLAFGGYDTIDEKLFF.

The rearrangement uses TRBV10-1 and TRBJ2-2; D remains ambiguous. Per the germline V gene, CDR1 is WNHNN and CDR2 is SYGVQD (reference sequence). This CDR3 is built from 13 residues. The ends were cut back, 0 bases at V and 7 bases at J, with 6 bases in the middle. CDR3 nucleotides: TGCGCCAGCAGTGAGTCGAAGGTCGGGGAGCTGTTTTTT. It is translated as CASSESKVGELFF.

Note on this clone: It may be a read error: a sequence one base away is much more abundant. In nucleotides, the CDR3 is TGTGCCAGCAGCCCGACTAGCACAGATACGCAGTATTTT. Protein product: CASSPTSTDTQYF. This chain connects TRBV7-2 to TRBJ2-3; D uncertain. Germline loops: CDR1 SGHTA, CDR2 FQGNSA. The CDR3 is 13 residues long. V was clipped by 5 bases and J by 0 bases, with 6 bases between them.

The chain employs TRBV28 and TRBJ1-3; unclear D gene. Germline V gives CDR1 MDHEN, CDR2 SYDVKM. With 3 bases removed from V and 0 bases from J, the gap between germline ends came to 12 bases. The CDR3 consists of 16 residues. The CDR3 sequence is CASSLFGLSSGNTIYF. The CDR3 nucleotides read TGTGCCAGCAGTTTGTTCGGCCTGAGCTCTGGAAACACCATATATTTT.

With regard to this clone: Other DNA variants within this sample encode the same CDR3. The gene calls are TRBV5-1 and TRBJ2-1; the match to TRBD1 covers 7 bases. This CDR3 region has 14 residues. Germline V gene data show CDR1 as SGHRS and CDR2 as YFSETQ. The J segment lost 5 bases and the V segment lost 0 bases, leaving 2 bases of the junction unmatched. The CDR3 is CASSLGQGDNEQFF. The CDR3, as DNA: TGCGCCAGCAGCTTGGGACAGGGTGACAATGAGCAGTTCTTC.

The sample holds many counts of this clone. The chain has TRBV6-1 and TRBJ1-5; TRBD1 matches 7 bases. Germline V gene sequence: CDR1 MNHNS, CDR2 SASEGT. The CDR3 consists of 15 residues. V shed 5 bases and J 6 bases; nucleotides not matched to a gene: 10. The CDR3 region has the DNA TGTGCCAGCAGTAGACCAGGGGGGGAGCCTCAGCCCCAGCATTTT. It codes for CASSRPGGEPQPQHF.

V is TRBV18 and J is TRBJ1-4; TRBD1 is a possible D gene (5 bases). The CDR3 consists of 15 residues. V was trimmed by 3 bases and J by 3 bases, leaving 11 bases between them. CDR1 and CDR2 from the germline V gene are KGHSH and LQKENI. The CDR3 bases are TGTGCCAGCTCACCTAACGGACAAGCTAATGAAAAACTGTTTTTT. It yields the protein CASSPNGQANEKLFF.

V usage is TRBV18 and J usage is TRBJ1-5; no definite D call. The CDR3 totals 16 residues. Germline V CDR1 and CDR2: KGHSH, LQKENI. V dropped 4 bases and J dropped 0 bases, with 13 bases sitting between them. The CDR3 reads CASSHNAAYSNQPQHF. CDR3 nucleotides: TGTGCCAGCTCACACAATGCTGCTTATAGCAATCAGCCCCAGCATTTT.

The DNA for the CDR3 is TGCGCCTCCGGGGTCGGACCAGGCGTCAATCAGCCCCAGCATTTT. Encoded protein: CASGVGPGVNQPQHF. This chain connects TRBV4-1 to TRBJ1-5; D gene unclear. V shed 11 bases and J shed 3 bases, with 20 bases lying between them. This CDR3 comprises 15 residues. Germline V lookup: CDR1 MGHRA, CDR2 YSYEKL.

The CDR3 is CASSLDRVAREQYF. CDR3 sequence (DNA): TGTGCCAGCAGCTTAGATCGGGTGGCGAGGGAGCAGTACTTC. This rearrangement joins TRBV11-2 to TRBJ2-7; D gene uncertain. Germline CDR1 is SGHAT and CDR2 is FQNNGV. This CDR3 is 14 amino acids long. The V and J ends lost 0 bases and 7 bases respectively, with 13 bases between them.

The CDR3 loop reads CASSWRDGQSTDTQYF. CDR3 coding DNA: TGTGCCAGCAGCTGGCGGGACGGACAATCCACAGATACGCAGTATTTT. This chain uses TRBV7-8 with TRBJ2-3; the D gene is possibly TRBD2 (6 bases). Trimming took off 4 bases at V and 2 bases at J, with 16 bases between the two ends. The CDR3 contains 16 residues. Germline V gene sequence: CDR1 SGHVS, CDR2 FQNEAQ. The whole variable domain, filled in from reference TRBV7-8 and TRBJ2-3, reads GAGVSQSPRYKVAKRGQDVALRCDPISGHVSLFWYQQALGQGPEFLTYFQNEAQLDKSGLPSDRFFAERPEGSVSTLKIQRTQQEDSAVYLCASSWRDGQSTDTQYFGPGTRLTVL.

The chain employs TRBV10-1 and TRBJ2-5; a weak D match, TRBD2 (6 bases). This CDR3 has 14 residues. With 2 bases removed from V and 4 bases from J, the gap between germline ends came to 11 bases. CDR1 WNHNN and CDR2 SYGVQD come from the germline V gene (reference sequence). The CDR3 region has the DNA TGCGCCAGCAGTGAGACGACTAGTATAGAGACCCAGTACTTC. It specifies CASSETTSIETQYF.

V is TRBV19 and J is TRBJ2-3, with D unresolved. Per germline, CDR1 LNHDA and CDR2 SQIVND (reference sequence). The V and J ends lost 5 bases and 6 bases respectively, with 9 bases between them. The CDR3 totals 12 residues. The CDR3 spells CASSLVEDTQYF. In DNA form, the CDR3 reads TGTGCCAGTAGTCTGGTGGAGGATACGCAGTATTTT.

CDR3 sequence (DNA): TGTGCCAGCAGCCAAAGTGGGGCTGGCAATCAGCCCCAGCATTTT. It specifies CASSQSGAGNQPQHF. The chain couples TRBV14 to TRBJ1-5; TRBD1 might be the D (5 bases). Germline V lookup: CDR1 SGHDN, CDR2 FVKESK. The CDR3 contains 15 residues. V lost 2 bases to trimming and J lost 2 bases, with 10 bases between them.

J is TRBJ1-5 and V is TRBV28, with D perhaps matching TRBD1 (6 bases). V was trimmed by 2 bases and J by 4 bases, leaving 15 bases between them. The length of the CDR3 is 16 residues. Germline CDR1 and CDR2: MDHEN and SYDVKM. The CDR3 sequence: CASSLIGGRGNQPQHF. CDR3 DNA sequence: TGTGCCAGCAGTTTAATAGGGGGTAGGGGAAATCAGCCCCAGCATTTT.

This clone was detected a few times. The V and J genes are TRBV6-4 and TRBJ1-1, with unresolved D. The CDR3 is made up of 13 amino acids. The V end was cut by 5 bases, the J end by 4 bases, with 11 bases between. From germline, CDR1 is MRHNA and CDR2 SNTAGT. CDR3 region: CASSLTESTEAFF. DNA of the CDR3: TGTGCCAGCAGTTTAACGGAGAGCACTGAAGCTTTCTTT.

The chain recombines TRBV18 with TRBJ1-2, with D perhaps matching TRBD1 (5 bases). Deletions cut 2 bases from V and 7 bases from J, with 20 bases between. CDR1 is KGHSH and CDR2 is LQKENI in the germline V gene. The length of the CDR3 is 16 residues. CDR3 amino acids: CASSPLLEEGSGGYTF. The CDR3 nucleotides read TGTGCCAGCTCACCATTGTTAGAGGAGGGGAGCGGTGGCTACACCTTC.

This chain connects TRBV19 to TRBJ2-2, with 9 bases matching TRBD1. This CDR3 is built from 15 residues. V lost 8 bases and J lost 3; bases outside the gene matches: 7. Per the germline V gene, CDR1 is LNHDA and CDR2 is SQIVND (reference sequence). CDR3 nucleotides: TGTGCCAGTGACAGGGGGGGTTTGGACACCGGGGAGCTGTTTTTT. It yields the protein CASDRGGLDTGELFF. Full variable domain (rest looked up from reference TRBV19 and TRBJ2-2): DGGITQSPKYLFRKEGQNVTLSCEQNLNHDAMYWYRQDPGQGLRLIYYSQIVNDFQKGDIAEGYSVSREKKESFPLTVTSAQKNPTAFYLCASDRGGLDTGELFFGEGSRLTVL.

About this clone: The junction and the germline gene differ at one end; a read error may be behind it. Other nucleotide sequences from this sample produce the same CDR3. J is TRBJ1-4 and V is TRBV7-9; 11 nucleotides agree with TRBD1. The CDR3 contains 14 residues. Germline V gene data show CDR1 as SEHNR and CDR2 as FQNEAQ (reference sequence). The CDR3 DNA sequence: TGTGCCAGCAGCTTGGGACAGGGGGGGGAAAAACTGTTCTTT. Translated: CASSLGQGGEKLFF.

This chain uses TRBV5-1 with TRBJ2-7; the D gene is possibly TRBD2 (5 bases). Germline loops: CDR1 SGHRS, CDR2 YFSETQ. V shed 4 bases and J shed 3 bases, with 11 bases lying between them. The CDR3 sequence is 13 residues long. The CDR3 is CASSPEVNYEQYF. As DNA, the CDR3 is TGCGCCAGCAGCCCGGAGGTAAACTACGAGCAGTACTTC. The variable domain in full, with the rest retrieved from reference TRBV5-1 and TRBJ2-7, is KAGVTQTPRYLIKTRGQQVTLSCSPISGHRSVSWYQQTPGQGLQFLFEYFSETQRNKGNFPGRFSGRQFSNSRSEMNVSTLELGDSALYLCASSPEVNYEQYFGPGTRLTVT.

The chain uses TRBV29-1 and TRBJ2-1, with D uncertain. The germline V gene has CDR1 SQVTM and CDR2 ANQGSEA. With 6 bases removed from V and 4 bases from J, the gap between germline ends came to 10 bases. The CDR3 has 12 residues. The CDR3 sequence: CSVAKEYNEQFF. CDR3 in DNA: TGCAGCGTGGCTAAGGAGTACAATGAGCAGTTCTTC.

This clone was detected once. The rearrangement joins TRBV7-2 to TRBJ2-7; D is ambiguous. In germline, CDR1 is SGHTA, CDR2 FQGNSA. This CDR3 has 15 residues. Trimming pared 1 base from V and 0 bases from J, leaving 10 bases between. The DNA of the CDR3 is TGTGCCAGCAGCTTAGAGGGTATAAGCTCCTACGAGCAGTACTTC. Its translation is CASSLEGISSYEQYF.